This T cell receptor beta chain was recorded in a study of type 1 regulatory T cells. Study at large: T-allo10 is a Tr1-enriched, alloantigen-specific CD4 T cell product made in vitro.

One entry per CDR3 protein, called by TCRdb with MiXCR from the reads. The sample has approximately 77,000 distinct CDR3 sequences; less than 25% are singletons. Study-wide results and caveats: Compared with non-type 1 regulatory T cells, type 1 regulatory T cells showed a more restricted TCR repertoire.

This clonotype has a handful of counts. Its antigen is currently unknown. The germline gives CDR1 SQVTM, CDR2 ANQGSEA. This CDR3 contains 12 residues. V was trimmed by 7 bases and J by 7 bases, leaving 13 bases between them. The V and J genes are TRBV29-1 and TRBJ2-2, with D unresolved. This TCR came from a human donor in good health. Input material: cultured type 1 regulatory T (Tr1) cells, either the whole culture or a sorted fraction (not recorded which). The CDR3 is CSGARRGGELFF. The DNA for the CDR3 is TGCAGCGGAGCGCGACGTGGCGGGGAGCTGTTTTTT.